This T cell receptor beta chain came from a study of early T cells in non-severe SARS-CoV-2 infection. Study summary: Chains were unpaired, as sequencing was done on bulk RNA from unsorted whole blood.

Germline V gene data show CDR1 as SNHLY and CDR2 as FYNNEI. This CDR3 is 17 amino acids long. Trimming stripped 6 bases from V and 3 bases from J, with 21 bases between. Comment on this clonotype: Its antigen is currently unknown.

Study outcomes and limitations: Anti-spike CD8 responses were favored by VDJdb matching, which missed private and CD4 specificities.

Each cDNA molecule carried a unique molecular identifier. TCRdb called the 5' RACE reads again in MiXCR, with one record for every CDR3 protein. The sample includes about 56,000 distinct CDR3 sequences, about 16% of them seen just once. The V call is TRBV2, the J call TRBJ2-1; D might be TRBD1 (6 bases). The sample consisted of whole blood, taken at baseline. The clonotype was recovered from an adult who was a healthcare worker with PCR-confirmed SARS-CoV-2 infection or an uninfected control (not recorded which). The CDR3 sequence: CASSPLRPGDLYNEQFF. CDR3 nucleotide sequence: TGTGCCAGCAGCCCCCTCCGCCCAGGGGATCTCTACAATGAGCAGTTCTTC. Full variable domain (rest looked up from reference TRBV2 and TRBJ2-1): EPEVTQTPSHQVTQMGQEVILRCVPISNHLYFYWYRQILGQKVEFLVSFYNNEISEKSEIFDDQFSVERPDGSNFTLKIRSTKLEDSAMYFCASSPLRPGDLYNEQFFGPGTRLTVL.